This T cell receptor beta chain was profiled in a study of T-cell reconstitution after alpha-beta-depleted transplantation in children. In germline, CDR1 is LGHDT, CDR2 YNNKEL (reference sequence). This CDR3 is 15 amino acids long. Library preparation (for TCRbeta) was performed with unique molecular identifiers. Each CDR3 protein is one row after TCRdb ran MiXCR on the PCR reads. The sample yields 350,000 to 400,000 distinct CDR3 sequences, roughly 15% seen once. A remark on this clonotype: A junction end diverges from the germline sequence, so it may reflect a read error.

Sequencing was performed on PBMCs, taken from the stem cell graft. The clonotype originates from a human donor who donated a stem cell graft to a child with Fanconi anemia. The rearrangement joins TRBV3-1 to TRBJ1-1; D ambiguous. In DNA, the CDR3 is TGTGCCTGCAGCCTCGGACTGCTACCGAACACTGAAGCTTTCTTT. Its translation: CACSLGLLPNTEAFF.